The 32 T cell receptor beta chains below come from one sample, sequenced in a study of T cell responses to AZD1222 COVID-19 vaccine. TCRdb's table, derived via immunoSEQ multiplex PCR, lists solely in-frame clones and lacks some. The sample records about 120,000 clones, 90% being singletons. Specimen: peripheral blood, collected 28 days after the second dose of the MenACWY control vaccine. The receptors originated from an adult who received the MenACWY meningococcal vaccine as a control.

The chain joins TRBV6-5 to TRBJ1-1; 7 nucleotides match TRBD1. CDR1 is MNHEY and CDR2 is SVGAGI in the germline V gene. The CDR3 is 14 amino acids. V was clipped by 6 bases and J by 5 bases; unmatched bases: 9. This CDR3 reads CASRQRQGWTEAFF. Written as DNA, the CDR3 is TGTGCCAGCAGGCAACGACAGGGTTGGACTGAAGCTTTCTTT.

J is TRBJ2-7 and V is TRBV7-2, with D hard to call. CDR1 is SGHTA and CDR2 is FQGNSA in the germline V gene. The CDR3 extends over 12 amino acids. The V gene lost 5 bases and the J gene lost 5 bases, with 10 bases spanning the gap. Written as DNA, the CDR3 is TGTGCCAGCAGCCCGAGGTGGGACGAGCAGTACTTC. Protein sequence: CASSPRWDEQYF.

V and J are TRBV3-1 (or the pseudogene TRBV3-2) and TRBJ2-3, with a possible D match to TRBD2 (5 bases). Germline V gene sequence: CDR1 LGHDT, CDR2 YNNKEL (reference sequence). V was pared by 2 bases and J by 5 bases, with 32 bases between. The CDR3 is 21 amino acids. CDR3 protein: CASSQKSSGSPSFTPLDTQYF. The CDR3 DNA follows: TGTGCCAGCAGCCAAAAGTCGTCTGGGTCGCCTAGCTTCACGCCCCTAGATACGCAGTATTTT.

To note about this clone: The sample contains more than one DNA sequence encoding this CDR3. The chain recombines TRBV27 with TRBJ1-5; D unresolved. The CDR3 covers 13 residues. Germline-derived CDR1 and CDR2 are MNHEY and SMNVEV (reference sequence). Trimming cost V 3 bases and J 3 bases, with 6 bases left between them. CDR3 in amino acids: CASSLGFNQPQHF. DNA of the CDR3: TGTGCCAGCAGTTTGGGTTTCAATCAGCCCCAGCATTTT.

This clone was seen a single time. V and J are TRBV6-2 or TRBV6-3 and TRBJ2-7; a possible D gene is TRBD2 (6 bases). This CDR3 is built from 15 residues. The germline V and J ends were trimmed by 2 bases and 2 bases, with 13 bases remaining between them. The germline V gene encodes CDR1 MNHEY and CDR2 SVGEGT. Here the CDR3 reads CASSYGLARPYEQYV. The CDR3, as DNA: TGTGCCAGCAGTTACGGGCTAGCGCGCCCCTACGAGCAGTACGTC.

The chain has TRBV19 and TRBJ2-7; possible D gene TRBD1, 5 bases. This CDR3 is 13 amino acids long. Germline V gene data show CDR1 as LNHDA and CDR2 as SQIVND (reference sequence). The ends were cut back, 8 bases at V and 7 bases at J, with 18 bases in the middle. CDR3 sequence reads: CASGGPSKGEQYF. For the CDR3, the DNA is TGTGCCAGTGGTGGCCCTTCCAAGGGGGAGCAGTACTTC.

The chain couples TRBV5-8 to TRBJ1-1; D call uncertain. Germline V gene data show CDR1 as SGHTS and CDR2 as YDEGEE. CDR3 length: 19 residues. The V gene lost 1 base and the J gene lost 1 base, with 23 bases spanning the gap. The CDR3 DNA follows: TGTGCCAGCAGCTTGCCGAGTACACGGTCGGGCGTTTCGAACACTGAAGCTTTCTTT. It is translated as CASSLPSTRSGVSNTEAFF.

The chain employs TRBV7-7 and TRBJ2-7; TRBD2 might be the D (5 bases). V was cut by 1 base and J by 0 bases, with 10 bases left in between. The CDR3 covers 15 residues. Germline CDR1 is SSHAT and CDR2 is FNYEAQ (reference sequence). In DNA, the CDR3 is TGTGCCAGCAGCTTAGGTTTGGGGAGCTCCTACGAGCAGTACTTC. This gives the protein CASSLGLGSSYEQYF.

The chain links TRBV19 to TRBJ2-1; D perhaps matches TRBD2 (6 bases). The V end was cut by 10 bases, the J end by 4 bases, with 20 bases between. Germline CDR1 reads LNHDA; CDR2 reads SQIVND (reference sequence). This CDR3 contains 15 residues. The DNA of the CDR3 is TGTGCCACCCAGGGACTCCGACCGAATTACAATGAGCAGTTCTTC. It specifies CATQGLRPNYNEQFF.

The rearrangement links TRBV7-9 to TRBJ2-7, with TRBD1 matching 9 bases. Looked up from germline, CDR1 is SEHNR and CDR2 is FQNEAQ (reference sequence). V shed 5 bases and J 2 bases; nucleotides not matched to a gene: 10. CDR3 length equals 16 residues. The CDR3 bases are TGTGCCAGCAGCCCAGGTCCGGGACAGGGTCCCTACGAGCAGTACTTC. This gives the protein CASSPGPGQGPYEQYF. Variable domain in full (rest from reference TRBV7-9 and TRBJ2-7): DTGVSQNPRHKITKRGQNVTFRCDPISEHNRLYWYRQTLGQGPEFLTYFQNEAQLEKSRLLSDRFSAERPKGSFSTLEIQRTEQGDSAMYLCASSPGPGQGPYEQYFGPGTRLTVT.

The chain uses TRBV19 and TRBJ2-2, with 8 bases aligning to TRBD1. V was clipped by 2 bases and J by 1 base; unmatched bases: 3. The CDR3 contains 16 residues. The germline V gene encodes CDR1 LNHDA and CDR2 SQIVND (reference sequence). CDR3 coding DNA: TGTGCCAGTAGTATAATCGGGACAGGGAACACCGGGGAGCTGTTTTTT. Residues: CASSIIGTGNTGELFF.

The chain is built from TRBV6-5 and TRBJ2-2; TRBD1 matches 9 bases. The germline V gene encodes CDR1 MNHEY and CDR2 SVGAGI. This CDR3 comprises 15 residues. V dropped 2 bases and J dropped 6; count of bases not matched to a gene: 4. The CDR3 region has the DNA TGTGCCAGCAGTTACCAAGGGACAGGGCCCGGGGAGCTGTTTTTT. Translation gives CASSYQGTGPGELFF.

This clone was detected once. The chain carries TRBV24-1 and TRBJ2-5; tentatively, D is TRBD1 (5 bases). CDR1 is KGHDR and CDR2 is SFDVKD in the germline V gene. Between the trimmed V and J ends, which lost 4 bases and 3 bases, there was a span of 11 bases. CDR3 size: 14 residues. The CDR3 DNA reads TGTGCCACCAGTGACCCGGACACCAAAGAGACCCAGTACTTC. Translation gives CATSDPDTKETQYF.

In this sample, this clone turned up a few times. The V and J genes are TRBV4-3 and TRBJ1-4; no clear D. V lost 4 bases and J 0 bases, leaving 12 bases between the germline ends. CDR3 size: 16 residues. Germline-derived CDR1 and CDR2 are LGHNA and YSLEER. The CDR3 protein is CASSPVGPATNEKLFF. As DNA, the CDR3 is TGCGCCAGCAGCCCTGTGGGCCCGGCAACTAATGAAAAACTGTTTTTT.

The chain has TRBV7-6 and TRBJ2-5, with a tentative D call TRBD2 (6 bases). The germline V and J ends were trimmed by 2 bases and 2 bases, with 12 bases remaining between them. CDR3 length equals 15 residues. Germline CDR1 is SGHVS and CDR2 is FNYEAQ. The DNA of the CDR3 is TGTGCCAGCAGCTTATACGGGGGAAGTCAAGAGACCCAGTACTTC. It specifies CASSLYGGSQETQYF.

The chain links TRBV7-9 to TRBJ1-1; D unclear. Germline V lookup: CDR1 SEHNR, CDR2 FQNEAQ (reference sequence). V was trimmed by 5 bases and J by 1 base, leaving 11 bases between them. The length of the CDR3 is 14 residues. The CDR3 DNA follows: TGTGCCAGCAGCCTCGTGACAAAGAACACTGAAGCTTTCTTT. Translated, it gives CASSLVTKNTEAFF.

The chain links TRBV4-2 to TRBJ2-3; maybe TRBD2 (6 bases). Trimming stripped 1 base from V and 7 bases from J, with 15 bases between. CDR1 is LGHNA and CDR2 is YNFKEQ in the germline V gene. This CDR3 comprises 15 residues. In DNA, the CDR3 is TGTGCCAGCAGCCAAGCGCGGGGACTTATAAATACGCAGTATTTT. It is translated as CASSQARGLINTQYF.

The chain recombines TRBV23-1 with TRBJ2-7, with unresolved D. TRBV23-1 has ORF status, its function being uncertain. Deletions cut 7 bases from V and 4 bases from J, with 17 bases between. This CDR3 spans 14 amino acids. This CDR3 reads CASTQLQPRYEQYV. The CDR3 bases are TGCGCCAGCACCCAATTACAGCCTAGATACGAGCAGTACGTC.

This sequence joins TRBV13 and TRBJ2-2, with 8 bases aligning to TRBD1. Germline CDR1 and CDR2: PRHDT and FYEKMQ (reference sequence). With 4 bases clipped from V and 7 bases from J, the junction kept 8 bases outside the gene matches. The CDR3 covers 15 residues. CDR3 sequence: CASSSDRDLGGELFF. CDR3 nucleotides: TGTGCCAGCAGCTCGGACAGGGATTTAGGCGGGGAGCTGTTTTTT. The whole variable domain, remainder taken from reference TRBV13 and TRBJ2-2, is AAGVIQSPRHLIKEKRETATLKCYPIPRHDTVYWYQQGPGQDPQFLISFYEKMQSDKGSIPDRFSAQQFSDYHSELNMSSLELGDSALYFCASSSDRDLGGELFFGEGSRLTVL.

In this sample, this clone turned up a few times. The chain employs TRBV6-2 or TRBV6-3 and TRBJ2-1; D unresolved. Trimming removed 6 bases from V and 9 bases from J, with 9 bases in between. This CDR3 is 11 amino acids long. Germline V lookup: CDR1 MNHEY, CDR2 SVGEGT. Written as DNA, the CDR3 is TGTGCCAGCAGCCCCGGAGCTGAGCAGTTCTTC. It is translated as CASSPGAEQFF.

The chain couples TRBV7-2 to TRBJ2-7; D not certain. The germline V gene has CDR1 SGHTA and CDR2 FQGNSA. The CDR3 covers 14 residues. The ends were cut back, 3 bases at V and 3 bases at J, with 12 bases in the middle. The chain's CDR3 is CASSFEQSFYEQYF. Here the CDR3 DNA reads TGTGCCAGCAGCTTTGAACAGAGCTTCTACGAGCAGTACTTC.

This clone was detected only once. The chain couples TRBV3-1 (or the pseudogene TRBV3-2) to TRBJ2-1; TRBD1 or TRBD2 may be the D gene (6 bases each). CDR1 and CDR2 from the germline V gene are LGHDT and YNNKEL (reference sequence). V was cut by 1 base and J by 0 bases, with 13 bases left in between. The length of the CDR3 is 17 residues. The DNA of the CDR3 is TGTGCCAGCAGCCAAGTCGGGGGCCGTATCTCCTACAATGAGCAGTTCTTC. It is translated as CASSQVGGRISYNEQFF.

The chain links TRBV5-4 to TRBJ2-1; 11 bases fit TRBD2. V gave up 5 bases and J gave up 10 bases; unmatched junction bases: 17. The CDR3 runs 17 residues. Germline V lookup: CDR1 SGHNT, CDR2 YYREEE (reference sequence). CDR3 in amino acids: CASSALAGEGRGLEQFF. Written as DNA, the CDR3 is TGTGCCAGCAGTGCACTAGCGGGAGAAGGGCGTGGCTTGGAGCAGTTCTTC. Using reference TRBV5-4 and TRBJ2-1 for the parts outside the CDR3, the full variable domain is ETGVTQSPTHLIKTRGQQVTLRCSSQSGHNTVSWYQQALGQGPQFIFQYYREEENGRGNFPPRFSGLQFPNYSSELNVNALELDDSALYLCASSALAGEGRGLEQFFGPGTRLTVL.

The chain joins TRBV6-5 to TRBJ2-1; a possible D gene is TRBD1 (5 bases). The CDR3 is 14 residues long. Trimming stripped 8 bases from V and 5 bases from J, with 16 bases between. Germline V gene sequence: CDR1 MNHEY, CDR2 SVGAGI. The CDR3 loop reads CASGSAGKDNEQFF. CDR3 nucleotides: TGTGCCAGCGGGTCGGCAGGGAAAGACAATGAGCAGTTCTTC.

This clone was detected only a few times. This chain connects TRBV5-6 to TRBJ1-2; no firm D call. Between the trimmed V and J ends, which lost 0 bases and 1 base, there was a span of 4 bases. The CDR3 is 13 residues long. The germline gives CDR1 SGHDT, CDR2 YYEEEE. The CDR3 sequence is CASSLANNYGYTF. In nucleotides, the CDR3 is TGTGCCAGCAGCTTGGCCAATAACTATGGCTACACCTTC. Full variable domain (outside the CDR3, taken from reference TRBV5-6 and TRBJ1-2): DAGVTQSPTHLIKTRGQQVTLRCSPKSGHDTVSWYQQALGQGPQFIFQYYEEEERQRGNFPDRFSGHQFPNYSSELNVNALLLGDSALYLCASSLANNYGYTFGSGTRLTVV.

The chain joins TRBV28 to TRBJ1-1; D not certain. Germline V gives CDR1 MDHEN, CDR2 SYDVKM. This CDR3 is 17 amino acids long. V was pared by 2 bases and J by 4 bases, with 20 bases between. The CDR3 DNA is TGTGCCAGCAGTTTAGGTGCAATGACAAAGGGTGGCACTGAAGCTTTCTTT. Encoded protein: CASSLGAMTKGGTEAFF.

This chain uses TRBV20-1 with TRBJ2-1, with 10 nucleotides matching TRBD2. This CDR3 region has 19 residues. In germline, CDR1 is DFQATT, CDR2 SNEGSKA (reference sequence). The J segment lost 4 bases and the V segment lost 3 bases, leaving 18 bases of the junction unmatched. CDR3 protein: CSASWPGQALAGLYNEQFF. The DNA of the CDR3 is TGCAGTGCTAGTTGGCCGGGACAAGCACTAGCGGGGCTTTACAATGAGCAGTTCTTC.

This chain links TRBV27 with TRBJ1-1; D ambiguous. CDR3 length: 14 amino acids. Trimming left V 3 bases short and J 1 base short, with 9 bases between. CDR1 MNHEY and CDR2 SMNVEV come from the germline V gene (reference sequence). The CDR3 nucleotides read TGTGCCAGCAGTTTCGGCGGGGAGAACACTGAAGCTTTCTTT. Translated: CASSFGGENTEAFF.

In its sample, this clone was seen once. The chain links TRBV24-1 to TRBJ2-5, with D tentatively TRBD1 or TRBD2 (6 bases each). The CDR3 sequence is 15 residues long. Germline V gives CDR1 KGHDR, CDR2 SFDVKD. The V gene lost 5 bases and the J gene lost 1 base, with 13 bases spanning the gap. For the CDR3, the DNA is TGTGCCACCAGTGCTCTAGGGGGGATCCAAGAGACCCAGTACTTC. This encodes CATSALGGIQETQYF.

The V call is TRBV11-2, the J call TRBJ2-6; D gene ambiguous. This CDR3 is built from 15 residues. The germline CDR1 and CDR2 sequences are SGHAT and FQNNGV. V was cut by 5 bases and J by 0 bases, with 8 bases left in between. The CDR3, as DNA: TGTGCCAGCAGCCCAGACCTCTCTGGGGCCAACGTCCTGACTTTC. Its protein product is CASSPDLSGANVLTF.

As DNA, the CDR3 is TGTGCCAGCAGCCAAGGGGCCGCGGGGGAAAGAGAGACCCAGTACTTC. It specifies CASSQGAAGERETQYF. This chain links TRBV4-2 with TRBJ2-5, with 7 nucleotides matching TRBD2. The germline V gene has CDR1 LGHNA and CDR2 YNFKEQ. The length of the CDR3 is 16 residues. V trimming: 1 base; J trimming: 4 bases; junction bases outside the gene matches: 9.

The CDR3 reads CASSPQVHNEQFF. CDR3 nucleotides: TGTGCCAGCAGTCCCCAGGTGCACAATGAGCAGTTCTTC. The chain has TRBV6-5 and TRBJ2-1, with D unresolved. V lost 5 bases to trimming and J lost 5 bases, with 10 bases between them. The germline gives CDR1 MNHEY, CDR2 SVGAGI. This CDR3 is 13 amino acids long.